This T cell receptor beta chain was sequenced during a study of HIV-infected patients and healthy controls. Germline CDR1 reads DFQATT; CDR2 reads SNEGSKA (reference sequence). This CDR3 is 14 amino acids long. The germline V and J ends were trimmed by 2 bases and 0 bases, with 8 bases remaining between them. MiXCR, applied by TCRdb to the 5' RACE reads, yields one record per CDR3 protein. In the table there are 55,000 to 70,000 distinct CDR3 sequences, 15% to 20% of which are singletons. This clonotype was seen many times. The rearrangement joins TRBV20-1 to TRBJ1-3; D unclear. The clonotype originates from a human donor in good health. Material: CD4+ T cells from blood. The CDR3 DNA reads as TGCAGTGCTAGATTCGGGGACTCTGGAAACACCATATATTTT. It encodes CSARFGDSGNTIYF.